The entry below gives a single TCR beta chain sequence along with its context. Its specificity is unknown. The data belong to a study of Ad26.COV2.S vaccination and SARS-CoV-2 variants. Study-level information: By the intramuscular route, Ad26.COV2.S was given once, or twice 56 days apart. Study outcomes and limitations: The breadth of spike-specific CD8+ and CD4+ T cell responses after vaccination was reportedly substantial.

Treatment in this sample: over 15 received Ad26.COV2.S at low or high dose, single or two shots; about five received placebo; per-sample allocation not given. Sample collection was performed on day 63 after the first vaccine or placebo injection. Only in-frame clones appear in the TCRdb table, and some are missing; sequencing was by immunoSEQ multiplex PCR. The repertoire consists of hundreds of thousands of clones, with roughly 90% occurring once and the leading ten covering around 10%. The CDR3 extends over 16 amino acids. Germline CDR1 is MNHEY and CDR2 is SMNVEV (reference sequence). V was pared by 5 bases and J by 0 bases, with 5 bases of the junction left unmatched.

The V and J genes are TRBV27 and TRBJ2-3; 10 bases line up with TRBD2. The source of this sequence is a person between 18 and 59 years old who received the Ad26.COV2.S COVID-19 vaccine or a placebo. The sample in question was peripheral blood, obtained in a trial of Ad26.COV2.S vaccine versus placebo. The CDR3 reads CASSLQLAGSTDTQYF. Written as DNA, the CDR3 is TGTGCCAGCAGTCTCCAACTAGCGGGGAGCACAGATACGCAGTATTTT.